A selection of T cell receptor beta chains follows, all from one sample in a study of blood T cell repertoires in COVID-19. Produced via immunoSEQ multiplex PCR; TCRdb's table is partial and in-frame only. The sample shows some 250,000 clones, 80% to 90% of them seen only once. The sample comprised peripheral blood. All receptors derive from a man aged 25-45 years who had recovered from COVID-19. Each CDR3 is given with its conserved first and last residue. A D gene is named only where the DNA matches it firmly. Clone size appears in some rows only: once, few, many, or a class for an expanded clone.

d_call,v_call,j_call,clone_size,cdr3_aa,cdr3_nt
NA,TRBV6-5,TRBJ1-6,NA,CASSSGRGGSPLHF,TGTGCCAGCAGTTCAGGCAGGGGTGGTTCACCCCTCCACTTT
TRBD1,TRBV9,TRBJ2-5,NA,CASSVAVGQGVQETQYF,TGTGCCAGCAGCGTAGCCGTAGGGCAGGGGGTTCAAGAGACCCAGTACTTC
TRBD1,TRBV7-2,TRBJ1-2,NA,CASSLRDSYGYTF,TGTGCCAGCAGCTTACGGGACAGCTATGGCTACACCTTC
NA,TRBV12-3/TRBV12-4,TRBJ1-1,few,CLPAPRTDTEAFF,TGTCTGCCCGCCCCCCGTACAGACACTGAAGCTTTCTTT
NA,TRBV24-1,TRBJ2-1,few,CATSDLQEEFF,TGTGCCACCAGTGATTTGCAAGAGGAGTTCTTC
TRBD1,TRBV19,TRBJ1-5,NA,CASSIGGGASGNQPQHF,TGTGCCAGTAGTATAGGAGGGGGCGCATCCGGCAATCAGCCCCAGCATTTT
TRBD1,TRBV5-1,TRBJ2-3,NA,CASSLAAGGTDTQYF,TGCGCCAGCAGCTTGGCAGCAGGGGGAACAGATACGCAGTATTTT
NA,TRBV19,TRBJ1-6,NA,CASSMARGVGNSPLHF,TGTGCCAGTAGTATGGCTCGGGGGGTAGGCAATTCACCCCTCCACTTT
NA,TRBV21-1,TRBJ2-3,NA,CATNPDRGLTDTQYF,TGTGCCACCAATCCGGACAGGGGGCTTACAGATACGCAGTATTTT
TRBD2,TRBV7-9,TRBJ2-3,NA,CASSTTSGGATDTQYF,TGTGCCAGCAGCACGACTAGCGGGGGAGCAACAGATACGCAGTATTTT
TRBD2,TRBV5-8,TRBJ2-5,NA,CASSPARLAGAAETQYF,TGTGCCAGCAGCCCCGCCAGATTAGCGGGGGCAGCAGAGACCCAGTACTTC
NA,TRBV7-9,TRBJ1-2,NA,CASSLSQNGYTF,TGTGCCAGCAGCTTAAGTCAGAATGGCTACACCTTC
TRBD1,TRBV3-1/TRBV3-2,TRBJ2-2,NA,CASSQARKGATGELFF,TGTGCCAGCAGCCAAGCACGTAAGGGGGCCACCGGGGAGCTGTTTTTT
NA,TRBV29-1,TRBJ2-1,NA,CSVEDPLRNEQFF,TGCAGCGTTGAAGATCCCCTCAGGAATGAGCAGTTCTTC
TRBD1,TRBV18,TRBJ1-2,NA,CASSPGQFPNYGYTF,TGTGCCAGCTCACCGGGACAGTTTCCTAACTATGGCTACACCTTC
NA,TRBV5-1,TRBJ1-4,NA,CASSLSGATNEKLFF,TGCGCCAGCAGCTTGTCCGGGGCAACTAATGAAAAACTGTTTTTT
NA,TRBV9,TRBJ1-2,NA,CASSVRAGSGGYTF,TGTGCCAGCAGCGTAAGGGCGGGTAGTGGCGGCTACACCTTC
NA,TRBV7-6,TRBJ1-1,NA,CASSPRTDEAFF,TGTGCCAGCAGCCCCCGGACAGATGAAGCTTTCTTT
TRBD1,TRBV6-1,TRBJ1-4,NA,CASSAIPGQGGGGEKLFF,TGTGCCAGCAGTGCGATTCCCGGACAGGGAGGAGGGGGCGAAAAACTGTTTTTT
NA,TRBV7-9,TRBJ2-7,NA,CASSGGDYEQYF,TGTGCCAGCAGCGGTGGAGACTACGAGCAGTACTTC
TRBD1,TRBV13,TRBJ2-7,once,CASSLGDRAEQYF,TGTGCCAGCAGCTTAGGGGACAGGGCCGAGCAGTACTTC
NA,TRBV24-1,TRBJ2-2,few,CATSDARDSGELFF,TGTGCCACCAGTGATGCCAGGGATTCCGGGGAGCTGTTTTTT
NA,TRBV5-1,TRBJ1-5,NA,CASSPGTSSNQPQHF,TGCGCCAGCAGCCCCGGGACAAGCAGCAATCAGCCCCAGCATTTT
NA,TRBV19,TRBJ1-2,NA,CASSIGSSHYGYTF,TGTGCCAGTAGTATTGGCAGTTCACACTATGGCTACACCTTC
TRBD2,TRBV24-1,TRBJ2-1,NA,CATSGSGVSNEQFF,TGTGCCACCAGTGGAAGCGGGGTTAGCAATGAGCAGTTCTTC
NA,TRBV6-4,TRBJ2-1,NA,CASRAGTEQFF,TGTGCCAGCAGGGCTGGGACAGAGCAGTTCTTC
NA,TRBV14,TRBJ1-4,NA,CASSQDRGWDFSRNEKLFF,TGTGCCAGCAGCCAAGATCGGGGTTGGGATTTCAGCCGTAATGAAAAACTGTTTTTT
NA,TRBV6-5,TRBJ1-2,NA,CASSLEPGFYGYTF,TGTGCCAGCAGTTTGGAACCGGGTTTCTATGGCTACACCTTC
NA,TRBV5-1,TRBJ2-7,once,CATYRTPKQYF,TGCGCCACCTACAGAACCCCTAAGCAGTACTTC
NA,TRBV12-3/TRBV12-4,TRBJ1-1,few,CAQGRQMNTEAFF,TGTGCCCAAGGGAGGCAAATGAACACTGAAGCTTTCTTT
NA,TRBV10-3,TRBJ2-3,NA,CAISERPPGDTQYF,TGTGCCATCAGTGAGAGACCGCCGGGAGATACGCAGTATTTT
NA,TRBV6-5,TRBJ1-1,NA,CASSSVLQAFAFF,TGTGCCAGCAGTTCAGTACTACAGGCTTTCGCTTTCTTT
NA,TRBV19,TRBJ1-1,once,CASTSGGAFF,TGTGCCAGTACCTCGGGGGGAGCTTTCTTT
TRBD1,TRBV6-6,TRBJ2-4,few,CASRVGTGDKNIQYF,TGTGCCAGCAGAGTCGGGACAGGGGATAAAAACATTCAGTACTTC
NA,TRBV27,TRBJ2-7,NA,CASSFSGYEQYF,TGTGCCAGCAGTTTCAGCGGTTACGAGCAGTACTTC
NA,TRBV7-2,TRBJ1-3,few,CASSLGAGSSGNTIYF,TGTGCCAGCAGCTTAGGCGCAGGAAGCTCTGGAAACACCATATATTTT
TRBD2,TRBV6-5,TRBJ2-3,NA,CASSYRLAGGADTQYF,TGTGCCAGCAGTTACAGACTAGCGGGGGGTGCAGATACGCAGTATTTT